This T cell receptor beta chain was captured in a study of STAT5B mutations in CD4+ large granular lymphocyte leukemia. Study results and caveats: Without HLA matching, higher CD4+ than CD8+ T-LGLL clonality could reflect small sample size. Patient CD4-sorted repertoires stayed more clonal than healthy ones after leukemic-clone removal.

With respect to this clone: Its specificity is unknown.

TCRdb's table, derived via immunoSEQ multiplex PCR, lists solely in-frame clones and lacks some. Here the sample spans about 24,000 clones, about two thirds being singletons. V shed 4 bases and J shed 0 bases, with 19 bases lying between them. CDR3 length: 17 amino acids. Germline V CDR1 and CDR2: SGHRS, YFSETQ. The chain has TRBV5-1 and TRBJ1-1; tentative D call: TRBD1 (5 bases). This sequence originates from a human donor in good health. The specimen sequenced was CD4+ T cells from blood buffy coats. The CDR3 is CASSVAPRDLMNTEAFF. For the CDR3, the DNA is TGCGCCAGCAGCGTTGCGCCCAGGGACTTAATGAACACTGAAGCTTTCTTT. Combining the CDR3 with reference TRBV5-1 and TRBJ1-1 gives the whole variable domain KAGVTQTPRYLIKTRGQQVTLSCSPISGHRSVSWYQQTPGQGLQFLFEYFSETQRNKGNFPGRFSGRQFSNSRSEMNVSTLELGDSALYLCASSVAPRDLMNTEAFFGQGTRLTVV.